The subject of this entry is one T cell receptor (beta chain). The antigen is undetermined. The data derive from a study of a mutant IDH1 vaccine in newly diagnosed glioma. Study-wide background: Vaccine administration was initiated 4-6 weeks following radiotherapy alone, or with temozolomide cycles. Beforehand, treatment had been radiotherapy, temozolomide, or both; the majority received both.

Time point here: week 23, last vaccination. Each vaccine dose was 300 ug of mutant IDH1 20-mer peptide, with topical imiquimod. Here immunoSEQ multiplex PCR was the method, and the copy in TCRdb shows in-frame clones only, minus some. In the table there are 35,000 to 45,000 clones, 60% to 85% of which are singletons. V trimming: 2 bases; J trimming: 5 bases; junction bases outside the gene matches: 5. Germline V gives CDR1 SGHTA, CDR2 FQGNSA. This CDR3 has 15 residues. The sequenced sample was PBMCs, obtained from a glioma patient whose treatment included an IDH1 peptide vaccine. The TCR comes from a woman aged 40 to 49 with glioma. Some clones in this sample may be carry-over from other donors' samples. The chain links TRBV7-2 to TRBJ2-1; 8 bases line up with TRBD2. CDR3 sequence reads: CASSLTSGQNNEQFF. For the CDR3, the DNA is TGTGCCAGCAGCTTAACTAGCGGACAAAACAATGAGCAGTTCTTC.